This entry lists 13 T cell receptor beta chains sequenced from one sample in a study of blood T cells in healthy people across ages. Primers used in a second PCR of about 7 to 12 cycles were a sample-barcoded 5' primer and a J-beta primer mix. TCRdb re-called the 5' RACE reads with MiXCR, one entry per CDR3 protein. The repertoire consists of approximately 680,000 distinct CDR3 sequences, with about 30% occurring once and the leading ten covering roughly 14%. The specimen sequenced was blood. The receptors originated from an elderly woman in good health.

This clonotype was observed many times. This chain links TRBV4-2 with TRBJ1-2; D remains ambiguous. Looked up from germline, CDR1 is LGHNA and CDR2 is YNFKEQ. Trimming pared 0 bases from V and 4 bases from J, leaving 12 bases between. The CDR3 runs to 15 residues. The CDR3, as DNA: TGTGCCAGCAGCCAAGATGCCTCTCCGGGCTATGGCTACACCTTC. Translated, it gives CASSQDASPGYGYTF.

This clonotype has just a few counts. The chain has TRBV6-2 or TRBV6-3 and TRBJ1-1; the D gene is possibly TRBD1 (5 bases). CDR1 and CDR2 from the germline V gene are MNHEY and SVGEGT. V dropped 5 bases and J dropped 5 bases, with 15 bases sitting between them. CDR3 length equals 14 residues. CDR3 residues: CASSPRLSGTEAFF. The CDR3 DNA reads TGTGCCAGCAGTCCCAGGCTCTCAGGGACTGAAGCTTTCTTT.

The V call is TRBV5-1, the J call TRBJ2-5; D may be TRBD1 (5 bases). The J call is in doubt because the DNA end fits TRBJ2-7 better. CDR1 and CDR2 from the germline V gene are SGHRS and YFSETQ. This CDR3 is 16 amino acids long. DNA of the CDR3: TGCGCCAGCAGCTTGGCCCCGCAGGGCATCACCTACGAGCAGTACTTC. Amino acid sequence: CASSLAPQGITYEQYF.

In its sample, this clonotype was seen many times. The rearrangement links TRBV12-3 or TRBV12-4 to TRBJ2-3; D call uncertain. The CDR3 runs 11 residues. V lost 7 bases and J lost 5, with 7 bases in between. This CDR3 reads CASTSRDTQYF. The CDR3 DNA sequence: TGTGCCAGCACGTCTAGAGATACGCAGTATTTT.

Only one count was recorded for this clonotype. The chain employs TRBV4-2 and TRBJ2-5, with 10 positions matching TRBD2. Germline V gene lookup returns CDR1 LGHNA and CDR2 YNFKEQ. The CDR3 is 15 amino acids. V was pared by 0 bases and J by 11 bases, with 9 bases of the junction left unmatched. The DNA of the CDR3 is TGTGCCAGCAGCCAAGATGCCAGCGGGAGGGTTGTGCAGTACTTC. Amino acid sequence: CASSQDASGRVVQYF.

Ten or more counts support this clonotype. DNA of the CDR3: TGTGCCAGTGCACCGGGACAGAGACTTGGCTACACCTTC. It translates to CASAPGQRLGYTF. This chain uses TRBV19 with TRBJ1-2; TRBD1 matches 7 bases. Germline CDR1 LNHDA, CDR2 SQIVND (reference sequence). V shed 8 bases, J shed 7 bases, and the junction held 10 bases outside the gene matches. The CDR3 runs to 13 residues.

The rearrangement uses TRBV10-2 and TRBJ1-4; no firm D call. The germline CDR1 and CDR2 sequences are WSHSY and SAAADI. V was trimmed by 4 bases and J by 7 bases, leaving 13 bases between them. The CDR3 is 14 amino acids. CDR3 sequence reads: CASSGGGWSEKLFF. DNA for the CDR3: TGCGCCAGCAGTGGGGGAGGGTGGAGTGAAAAACTGTTTTTT.

This clonotype was counted ten times or more. J is TRBJ2-5 and V is TRBV29-1, with D unclear. The CDR3 length is 10 residues. Germline CDR1 SQVTM, CDR2 ANQGSEA. Trimming removed 7 bases at V and 6 bases at J, with 9 bases between. The CDR3 DNA is TGCAGCGCCCTAACGAAGACCCAGTACTTC. This codes for CSALTKTQYF.

Turning to this clonotype: Being one base from a much bigger clone, this may be a read error. Because it lacks the conserved phenylalanine or tryptophan at the end, this CDR3 is likely a read error. The V gene is TRBV15, the J gene TRBJ1-1, with TRBD1 matching over 7 bases. V was pared by 3 bases and J by 4 bases, with 5 bases of the junction left unmatched. The V gene's germline CDR1 is LNHNV and CDR2 YYDKDF (reference sequence). The CDR3 runs to 14 residues. The CDR3 nucleotides read TGTGCCACCAGCAGCAGGGGGACGAGCACTGAAGCTTTCTGT. The encoded protein is CATSSRGTSTEAFC.

Comments on this clonotype: This may arise from a read error, as a much more abundant clone is one base away. The chain joins TRBV3-1 to TRBJ1-2; D gene uncertain. CDR1 is LGHDT and CDR2 is YNNKEL in the germline V gene (reference sequence). The V gene lost 0 bases and the J gene lost 3 bases, with 8 bases spanning the gap. The CDR3 consists of 14 residues. The CDR3 DNA is TGTGCCAGCAGCCAAGAAAGGAGGGACTATGGCTACACCTTC. It encodes CASSQERRDYGYTF.

Ten or more counts support this clonotype. This chain uses TRBV11-2 with TRBJ2-5; a possible D gene is TRBD2 (5 bases). Trimming removed 5 bases from V and 5 bases from J, with 12 bases in between. The CDR3 runs 13 residues. CDR1 SGHAT and CDR2 FQNNGV come from the germline V gene. The CDR3 sequence: CASSLTSMETQYF. The DNA for the CDR3 is TGTGCCAGCAGCCTAACTAGTATGGAGACCCAGTACTTC.

This clonotype was found many times. V is TRBV12-3 or TRBV12-4 and J is TRBJ2-5; possible D gene TRBD2, 7 bases. The V end was cut by 2 bases, the J end by 4 bases, with 14 bases between. The CDR3 spans 15 residues. In DNA form, the CDR3 reads TGTGCCAGCAGTTTATTGGGGGGGGGCGGAGAGACCCAGTACTTC. Protein product: CASSLLGGGGETQYF.

This chain links TRBV7-2 with TRBJ1-6; unclear D gene. The CDR3 runs to 14 residues. From germline, CDR1 is SGHTA and CDR2 FQGNSA. The ends were cut back, 1 base at V and 5 bases at J, with 6 bases in the middle. The CDR3 protein is CASSLDSHNSPLHF. In DNA form, the CDR3 reads TGTGCCAGCAGCTTAGACAGTCATAATTCACCCCTCCACTTT.